This is a list of T cell receptor beta chains from one sample in a study of shared clonotypes between healthy human individuals. Libraries were prepared by immunoSEQ multiplex PCR; TCRdb keeps only in-frame clonotypes and omits some of them. This sample carries millions of clones, 85% to 95% of them seen once, and the ten largest clones take 0.1% to 0.15%. The sample consisted of naive CD4+ T cells sorted from blood. These receptors originate from a man younger than 35 in good health. Each CDR3 is given with its conserved first and last residue. A D gene is named only where the DNA matches it firmly. Clone size, where shown, is once, few, many, or a class for clones that have expanded.

>TRBD1|NA|TRBJ2-6|TRBV30
TGTGCCTGGAGTACAGGGGGCGGCACTGGGGCCAACGTCCTGACTTTC
CAWSTGGGTGANVLTF
>TRBD2|NA|TRBJ2-7|TRBV5-8
TGTGCCAGCAGCTTGGTGATGGGGACTAGCGGGAGAGCGTACGAGCAGTACTTC
CASSLVMGTSGRAYEQYF
>NA|NA|TRBJ2-7|TRBV30
TGTGCCTGGAGTGTTCGACGCTACGAGCAGTACTTC
CAWSVRRYEQYF
>NA|NA|TRBJ2-5|TRBV27
TGTGCCAGCAGTTCATTCGGGAATCAAGAGACCCAGTACTTC
CASSSFGNQETQYF
>NA|NA|TRBJ1-6|TRBV28
TGTGCCTCCGACGGGGGGATCTCCTATAATTCACCCCTCCACTTT
CASDGGISYNSPLHF
>TRBD2|NA|TRBJ2-2|TRBV10-1
TGCGCCAGCAGTGAGAGCGGGAGAATCGGGGAGCTGTTTTTT
CASSESGRIGELFF
>NA|once|TRBJ2-7|TRBV14
TGTGCCAGCGGGCAGGGGCTCTACGAGCAGTACTTC
CASGQGLYEQYF
>NA|NA|TRBJ1-6|TRBV6-5
TGTGCCAGCTGTGGGCTTACGGCCAATTCACCCCTCCACTTT
CASCGLTANSPLHF
>TRBD2|NA|TRBJ2-1|TRBV5-1
TGCGCCAGCAGCTCCGCGACTAGCGGGACGAATGAGCAGTTCTTC
CASSSATSGTNEQFF
>TRBD2|NA|TRBJ2-7|TRBV4-2
TGTGCCAGCAGCCAAGAGGGGACTAGCGGGGGGACCCAGAACTTC
CASSQEGTSGGTQNF
>TRBD1|NA|TRBJ1-4|TRBV6-1
TGTGCCAGCAGTGAAAGGGACAGAGAAGAAAAACTGTTTTTT
CASSERDREEKLFF
>NA|NA|TRBJ2-1|TRBV6-1
TGTGCCAGCAGCACCAGGCAGACAGACAATGAGCAGTTCTTC
CASSTRQTDNEQFF
>TRBD2|NA|TRBJ2-3|TRBV6-4
TGTGCCAGCAGCCGACTAGCGGGCACAGATACGCAGTATTTT
CASSRLAGTDTQYF
>TRBD2|NA|TRBJ2-7|TRBV6-6
TGTGCCAGCAGTCGACTAGCGAGCTCCTACGAGCAGTACTTC
CASSRLASSYEQYF
>TRBD2|NA|TRBJ2-3|TRBV6-1
TGTGCCAGCAGTGGGGACTATCTAGCTAGGGATACGCAGTATTTT
CASSGDYLARDTQYF
>NA|once|TRBJ1-6|TRBV30
TGTGCCTGGAGTTTCTCACTCTATAATTCACCCCTCCACTTT
CAWSFSLYNSPLHF
>NA|NA|TRBJ1-1|TRBV5-1
TGCGCCAGCAGCTCCCGGGGGAACACTGAAGCTTTCTTT
CASSSRGNTEAFF
>TRBD1|NA|TRBJ2-7|TRBV29-1
TGCAGCGTCCCGGGACAGGGGGGCTACGAGCAGTACTTC
CSVPGQGGYEQYF
>NA|NA|TRBJ2-1|TRBV27
TGTGCCAGCAGTCTGGGGGTCGACAATGAGCAGTTCTTC
CASSLGVDNEQFF
>NA|NA|TRBJ2-7|TRBV10-2
TGCGCCAGCAGGGAAACGGCCTCCTACGAGCAGTACTTC
CASRETASYEQYF
>TRBD1|NA|TRBJ2-2|TRBV7-2
TGTGCCAGCAGCGAGCAGGGGGCAGCCGGGGAGCTGTTTTTT
CASSEQGAAGELFF
>TRBD2|NA|TRBJ2-3|TRBV5-6
TGTGCCAGCAGCGCGCTACTAGCGGGGGTGACAGATACGCAGTATTTT
CASSALLAGVTDTQYF
>NA|once|TRBJ2-1|TRBV5-6
TGTGCCAGCAGCTTGGCAGGTGCGTACTACAATGAGCAGTTCTTC
CASSLAGAYYNEQFF
>TRBD2|NA|TRBJ2-3|TRBV7-2
TGTGCCAGCAGCACCGGACTAGCCGCAGATACGCAGTATTTT
CASSTGLAADTQYF
>TRBD1|NA|TRBJ1-2|TRBV5-1
TGCGCCAGCAGCTTTGGGGGGACAGGGGCCCTAGTCTATGGCTACACCTTC
CASSFGGTGALVYGYTF
>TRBD2|NA|TRBJ2-3|TRBV9
TGTGCCAGCAGCACCGGGACTAGCGATACAGATACGCAGTATTTT
CASSTGTSDTDTQYF
>TRBD2|NA|TRBJ2-1|TRBV9
TGTGCCAGCAGCGTAGGACCTAGCGGGGGGATCGATGAGCAGTTCTTC
CASSVGPSGGIDEQFF
>TRBD1|NA|TRBJ2-7|TRBV11-2
TGTGCCACAGCGCATGGGACAGGGTTGCAGTACGAGCAGTACTTC
CATAHGTGLQYEQYF
>NA|NA|TRBJ1-6|TRBV19
TGTGCCAGTAGTATTCAGGGGAGCTATAATTCACCCCTCCACTTT
CASSIQGSYNSPLHF
>TRBD1|NA|TRBJ2-7|TRBV9
TGTGCCAGCAGCTTAACAGGGGCCAGCTACGAGCAGTACTTC
CASSLTGASYEQYF
>TRBD1|NA|TRBJ1-2|TRBV19
TGTGCCAGTAGCCCCGACAGGGGAGGTAACTATGGCTACACCTTC
CASSPDRGGNYGYTF
>NA|NA|TRBJ1-2|TRBV29-1
TGCAGCGTTGAATCCCCCGGGGGGGCCTATGGCTACACCTTC
CSVESPGGAYGYTF
>NA|NA|TRBJ2-5|TRBV2
TGTGCCAGCAGTGAACCAGGGTACCAAGAGACCCAGTACTTC
CASSEPGYQETQYF
>TRBD2|NA|TRBJ2-5|TRBV5-1
TGCGCCAGCAGCCCCGGACTAGCGAGTTCACAAGAGACCCAGTACTTC
CASSPGLASSQETQYF
>TRBD2|NA|TRBJ2-3|TRBV11-3
TGTGCCAGCAGCTGGGGACTAGCGGGAGACACGCAGTATTTT
CASSWGLAGDTQYF
>NA|NA|TRBJ1-1|TRBV11-2
TGTGCCAGCAGCTTGAGGGGCGGTGGTGGCACTGAAGCTTTCTTT
CASSLRGGGGTEAFF
>NA|NA|TRBJ2-3|TRBV30
TGTGCCTGGAGTGTAATGCTAGCAGGGCCAGATACGCAGTATTTT
CAWSVMLAGPDTQYF
>NA|NA|TRBJ1-1|TRBV11-2
TGTGCCAGCAGCTTAGTATCCCCTACTGAAGCTTTCTTT
CASSLVSPTEAFF
>TRBD1|NA|TRBJ1-4|TRBV30
TGTGCCTGGAGTGTTCCTTCCGACAGGGTAAACGAAAAACTGTTTTTT
CAWSVPSDRVNEKLFF
>TRBD1|NA|TRBJ1-1|TRBV6-5
TGTGCCAGTGGTCGGACAGGCTCCGCCACTGAAGCTTTCTTT
CASGRTGSATEAFF
>NA|once|TRBJ2-2|TRBV5-1
TGCGCCAGCAGCTTCGGAGACAGGGCGGGGACCGGGGAGCTGTTTTTT
CASSFGDRAGTGELFF
>TRBD2|NA|TRBJ2-2|TRBV5-1
TGCGCCAGCAGCTTCAGGTCTAGCGGGAGGGCCGGGGAGCTGTTTTTT
CASSFRSSGRAGELFF
>NA|NA|TRBJ1-5|TRBV4-2
TGTGCCAGCAGCCAAGGATCGGGAAGTGGGGTTGGCAATCAGCCCCAGCATTTT
CASSQGSGSGVGNQPQHF
>TRBD1|NA|TRBJ1-2|TRBV28
TGTGCCAGCAGTTCTCTACTCCCCGGGACAGGGGTAAACTATGGCTACACCTTC
CASSSLLPGTGVNYGYTF
>NA|NA|TRBJ2-5|TRBV10-3
TGTGCCATCAGTGATCCCGGGATCGCCAGGACGGAGACCCAGTACTTC
CAISDPGIARTETQYF
>TRBD1|NA|TRBJ1-1|TRBV7-2
TGTGCCAGCAGCTTTGCACAGGGGGGCACTGAAGCTTTCTTT
CASSFAQGGTEAFF
>TRBD1|NA|TRBJ2-7|TRBV7-9
TGTGCCAGCAGCTCGCGATTACCAGGGGGACAGGGGGCCTACGAGCAGTACTTC
CASSSRLPGGQGAYEQYF
>NA|NA|TRBJ1-1|TRBV7-9
TGTGCCAGCAGCTCGACATGGGGCCTGAACACTGAAGCTTTCTTT
CASSSTWGLNTEAFF
>NA|NA|TRBJ1-6|TRBV19
TGTGCCAGTAGCATGGACGGCGGATCAAATTCACCCCTCCACTTT
CASSMDGGSNSPLHF
>TRBD1|NA|TRBJ1-1|TRBV10-3
TGTGCCATCAGTGAGGCGGGACAGGGGAACACTGAAGCTTTCTTT
CAISEAGQGNTEAFF
>NA|NA|TRBJ1-1|TRBV5-5
TGTGCCAGCAGCTTGGACAGAAGGATCACTGAAGCTTTCTTT
CASSLDRRITEAFF